The 7 T cell receptor beta chains below come from one sample, sequenced in a study of response to subunit inactivated influenza vaccine. TCRdb redid the calling of the RT-PCR reads with MiXCR, one entry per CDR3 protein. The table records roughly 570,000 distinct CDR3 sequences, about an eighth of them present only once. Sequences were derived from PBMCs from blood, sampled about 6 weeks after vaccination. Receptor source: a man in his fifties who received an inactivated influenza vaccine.

The chain couples TRBV24-1 to TRBJ2-3; TRBD1 is a possible D gene (5 bases). This CDR3 has 13 amino acids. Germline V gene data show CDR1 as KGHDR and CDR2 as SFDVKD. V was trimmed by 5 bases and J by 4 bases, leaving 9 bases between them. CDR3 in amino acids: CATSAAGSDTQYF. CDR3 in DNA: TGTGCCACCAGTGCCGCAGGGTCAGATACGCAGTATTTT.

The DNA of the CDR3 is TGTGCCAGCAGCTTAGAGGTTCAGGGCCTTTCTCCCCAGCATTTT. Residues: CASSLEVQGLSPQHF. The chain combines TRBV7-8 with TRBJ1-5; possible D gene TRBD1, 5 bases. Trimming removed 1 base at V and 10 bases at J, with 17 bases between. The CDR3 is 15 amino acids. Germline V gives CDR1 SGHVS, CDR2 FQNEAQ.

The chain joins TRBV5-5 to TRBJ1-2; TRBD1 aligns across 7 bases. CDR3 length: 15 residues. The germline CDR1 and CDR2 sequences are SGHKS and YYEKEE (reference sequence). Losses at the gene ends were 4 bases for V and 0 bases for J; bases not matched to a gene: 6. CDR3 sequence: CASSLRDSPNYGYTF. Here the CDR3 DNA reads TGTGCCAGCAGCCTGCGGGACAGCCCTAACTATGGCTACACCTTC.

This clonotype occurred a few times. As DNA, the CDR3 is TGTGCCAGCAGTTACCCTGTACCGGGACAGGTGAATTCACCCCTCCACTTT. As protein: CASSYPVPGQVNSPLHF. The rearrangement joins TRBV6-2 or TRBV6-3 to TRBJ1-6; 8 bases match TRBD1. The junction had 10 bases not matched to a gene; V was cut back by 2 bases and J by 7 bases. Germline V lookup: CDR1 MNHEY, CDR2 SVGEGT. The CDR3 covers 17 residues.

This chain connects TRBV5-6 to TRBJ2-7; possible D gene TRBD2, 5 bases. The CDR3 spans 14 residues. With 4 bases removed from V and 3 bases from J, the gap between germline ends came to 14 bases. CDR1 is SGHDT and CDR2 is YYEEEE in the germline V gene. The CDR3 bases are TGTGCCAGCAGCCCCGGGCTAGCCTACTACGAGCAGTACTTC. This sequence encodes CASSPGLAYYEQYF.

This clonotype was detected many times. Written as DNA, the CDR3 is TGCAGTGCTAGAGATGGGACGGCTAACTATGGCTACACCTTC. It is translated as CSARDGTANYGYTF. V is TRBV20-1 and J is TRBJ1-2; D is perhaps TRBD1 (5 bases). Trimming took off 0 bases at V and 0 bases at J, with 8 bases between the two ends. The CDR3 extends over 14 amino acids. CDR1 is DFQATT, CDR2 SNEGSKA, per germline (reference sequence).

This clonotype was found a few times. The chain has TRBV6-2 or TRBV6-3 and TRBJ2-4; D gene uncertain. V gave up 6 bases and J gave up 4 bases, with 4 bases separating them. CDR1 is MNHEY and CDR2 is SVGEGT in the germline V gene. The CDR3 totals 11 residues. CDR3 sequence reads: CASRSKNIQYF. The DNA of the CDR3 is TGTGCCAGCAGGTCTAAAAACATTCAGTACTTC.